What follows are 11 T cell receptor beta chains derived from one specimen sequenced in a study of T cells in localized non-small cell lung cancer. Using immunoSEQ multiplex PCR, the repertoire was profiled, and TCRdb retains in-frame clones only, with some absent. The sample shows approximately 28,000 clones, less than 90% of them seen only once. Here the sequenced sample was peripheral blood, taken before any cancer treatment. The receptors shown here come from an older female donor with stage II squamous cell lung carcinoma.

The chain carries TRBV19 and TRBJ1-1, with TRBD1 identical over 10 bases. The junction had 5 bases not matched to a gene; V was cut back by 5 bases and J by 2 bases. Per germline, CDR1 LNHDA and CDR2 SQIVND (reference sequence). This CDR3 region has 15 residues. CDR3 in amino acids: CASSSGTGANTEAFF. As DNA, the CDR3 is TGTGCCAGTAGTTCCGGGACAGGGGCTAACACTGAAGCTTTCTTT.

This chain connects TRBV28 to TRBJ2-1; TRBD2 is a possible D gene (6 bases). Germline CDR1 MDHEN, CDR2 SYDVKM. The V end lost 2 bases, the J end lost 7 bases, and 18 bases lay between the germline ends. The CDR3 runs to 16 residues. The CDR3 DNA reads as TGTGCCAGCAGTTTAGGGGCCCGGGGGTGGGGTAATGAGCAGTTCTTC. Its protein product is CASSLGARGWGNEQFF.

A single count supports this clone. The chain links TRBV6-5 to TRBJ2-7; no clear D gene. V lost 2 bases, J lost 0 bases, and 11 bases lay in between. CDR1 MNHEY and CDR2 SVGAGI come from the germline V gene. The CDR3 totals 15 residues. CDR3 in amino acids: CASSYGKDPSYEQYF. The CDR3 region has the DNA TGTGCCAGCAGTTACGGGAAGGACCCCTCCTACGAGCAGTACTTC.

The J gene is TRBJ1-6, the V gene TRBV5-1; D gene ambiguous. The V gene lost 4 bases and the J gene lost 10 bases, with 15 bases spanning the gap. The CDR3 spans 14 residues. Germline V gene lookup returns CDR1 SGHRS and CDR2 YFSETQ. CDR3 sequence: CASSPAGPSSPLHF. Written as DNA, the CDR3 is TGCGCCAGCAGCCCTGCAGGACCCAGCTCACCCCTCCACTTT.

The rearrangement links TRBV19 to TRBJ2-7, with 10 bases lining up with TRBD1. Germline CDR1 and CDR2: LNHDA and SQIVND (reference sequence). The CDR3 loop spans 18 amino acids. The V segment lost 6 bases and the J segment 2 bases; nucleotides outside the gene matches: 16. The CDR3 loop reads CASSPTGGAQRGPYEQYF. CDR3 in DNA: TGTGCCAGTAGCCCGACAGGGGGCGCGCAGCGGGGTCCCTACGAGCAGTACTTC.

The CDR3 region has the DNA TGTGCCTGGAGTAGGAACTTGCAAGAGACCCAGTACTTC. It translates to CAWSRNLQETQYF. The chain is built from TRBV30 and TRBJ2-5, with D hard to call. The CDR3 contains 13 residues. V gave up 2 bases and J gave up 2 bases, with 9 bases separating them. Germline CDR1 and CDR2: GTSNPN and SVGIG (reference sequence).

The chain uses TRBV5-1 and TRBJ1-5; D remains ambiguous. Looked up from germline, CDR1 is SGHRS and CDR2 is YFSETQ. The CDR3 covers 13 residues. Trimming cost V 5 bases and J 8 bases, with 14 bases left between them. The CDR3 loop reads CASRPTISEPQHF. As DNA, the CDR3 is TGCGCCAGCAGGCCAACTATATCAGAGCCCCAGCATTTT.

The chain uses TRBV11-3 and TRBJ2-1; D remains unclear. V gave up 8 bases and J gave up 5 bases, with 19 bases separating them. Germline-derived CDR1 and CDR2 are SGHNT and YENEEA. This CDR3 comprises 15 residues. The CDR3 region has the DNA TGTGCCAGCTCCCCTGTAAAGGCAGCGAACAATGAGCAGTTCTTC. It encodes CASSPVKAANNEQFF. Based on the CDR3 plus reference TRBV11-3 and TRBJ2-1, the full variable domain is EAGVVQSPRYKIIEKKQPVAFWCNPISGHNTLYWYLQNLGQGPELLIRYENEEAVDDSQLPKDRFSAERLKGVDSTLKIQPAELGDSAVYLCASSPVKAANNEQFFGPGTRLTVL.

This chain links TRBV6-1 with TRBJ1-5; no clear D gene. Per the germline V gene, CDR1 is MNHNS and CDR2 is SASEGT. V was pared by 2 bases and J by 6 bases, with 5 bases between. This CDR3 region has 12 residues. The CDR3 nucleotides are TGTGCCAGCAGTGAATTTGGTCAGCCCCAGCATTTT. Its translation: CASSEFGQPQHF.

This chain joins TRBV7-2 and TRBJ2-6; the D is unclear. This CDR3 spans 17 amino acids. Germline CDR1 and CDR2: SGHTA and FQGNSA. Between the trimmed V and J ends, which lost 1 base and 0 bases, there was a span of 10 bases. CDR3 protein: CASSLGTYYSGANVLTF. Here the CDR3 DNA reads TGTGCCAGCAGCTTAGGGACGTACTACTCTGGGGCCAACGTCCTGACTTTC.

The CDR3 DNA reads TGTGCCAGCAGCTTTTTAGAGGGGTTAGCTTTCTTT. Protein sequence: CASSFLEGLAFF. The V call is TRBV7-2, the J call TRBJ1-1; a weak D match, TRBD1 (5 bases). The CDR3 covers 12 residues. V dropped 3 bases and J dropped 10 bases, with 12 bases sitting between them. CDR1 and CDR2 from the germline V gene are SGHTA and FQGNSA.